A single sample is the source of the 21 T cell receptor beta chains below, sequenced in a study of T cells in localized non-small cell lung cancer. Measured with immunoSEQ multiplex PCR; TCRdb has only the in-frame clones, and not every one. The data contain about 9,200 clones, around 92% of them singletons. The source material was peripheral blood, sampled before any cancer treatment. The receptors were gathered from a female donor of 60 years or more with stage II squamous cell lung carcinoma.

The V and J genes are TRBV11-2 and TRBJ2-2; D gene uncertain. Deletions cut 5 bases from V and 5 bases from J, with 12 bases between. The CDR3 consists of 14 residues. Germline CDR1 is SGHAT and CDR2 is FQNNGV. The CDR3 sequence: CASSPSGWTGELFF. CDR3 bases: TGTGCCAGCAGCCCATCAGGATGGACCGGGGAGCTGTTTTTT.

The gene calls are TRBV9 and TRBJ1-2; D is ambiguous. V lost 4 bases and J lost 6, with 10 bases in between. CDR1 is SGDLS and CDR2 is YYNGEE in the germline V gene. The CDR3 spans 12 residues. CDR3 region: CASSSRSDGYTF. CDR3 DNA sequence: TGTGCCAGCAGCTCCAGATCGGATGGCTACACCTTC.

This clone was seen only once. The chain joins TRBV19 to TRBJ2-7, with 8 bases aligning to TRBD2. The J segment lost 5 bases and the V segment lost 7 bases, leaving 10 bases of the junction unmatched. The CDR3 has 14 residues. Germline V gene data show CDR1 as LNHDA and CDR2 as SQIVND (reference sequence). This CDR3 is CASKQAGAKNEQYF. The DNA of the CDR3 is TGTGCCAGTAAGCAAGCGGGAGCAAAAAACGAGCAGTACTTC. The full variable domain, its missing parts supplied by reference TRBV19 and TRBJ2-7, is DGGITQSPKYLFRKEGQNVTLSCEQNLNHDAMYWYRQDPGQGLRLIYYSQIVNDFQKGDIAEGYSVSREKKESFPLTVTSAQKNPTAFYLCASKQAGAKNEQYFGPGTRLTVT.

The chain is built from TRBV6-5 and TRBJ1-3; D perhaps matches TRBD1 (5 bases). The CDR3 is 14 amino acids. Germline CDR1 MNHEY, CDR2 SVGAGI. V lost 5 bases to trimming and J lost 8 bases, with 16 bases between them. The CDR3 is CASSPSREGHTIYF. The CDR3, as DNA: TGTGCCAGCAGTCCTTCGCGGGAGGGACACACCATATATTTT.

V gene TRBV5-5 combines with J gene TRBJ2-3; tentatively, D is TRBD1 (5 bases). In germline, CDR1 is SGHKS, CDR2 YYEKEE (reference sequence). V dropped 6 bases and J dropped 0 bases, with 17 bases sitting between them. This CDR3 is built from 16 residues. CDR3 in DNA: TGTGCCAGCAAAACTCTAGGGGCGGAAAGCACAGATACGCAGTATTTT. Its protein product is CASKTLGAESTDTQYF.

The genes are TRBV7-9 and TRBJ1-3; unclear D gene. Germline V gene sequence: CDR1 SEHNR, CDR2 FQNEAQ (reference sequence). The CDR3 sequence is 14 residues long. Between the trimmed V and J ends, which lost 6 bases and 4 bases, there was a span of 13 bases. The CDR3 spells CASSSLNPGNTIYF. The CDR3 DNA is TGTGCCAGCAGTTCTTTAAACCCCGGAAACACCATATATTTT.

The rearrangement links TRBV7-7 to TRBJ2-1; D remains unclear. The CDR3 has 15 residues. Germline CDR1 reads SSHAT; CDR2 reads FNYEAQ (reference sequence). Trimming took off 1 base at V and 5 bases at J, with 12 bases between the two ends. CDR3 sequence: CASSLDSGLNNEQFF. The DNA of the CDR3 is TGTGCCAGCAGCTTAGATTCGGGTTTAAACAATGAGCAGTTCTTC.

V is TRBV29-1 and J is TRBJ2-1; D is undetermined. Per the germline V gene, CDR1 is SQVTM and CDR2 is ANQGSEA. CDR3 length: 13 amino acids. V gave up 3 bases and J gave up 3 bases, with 9 bases separating them. The CDR3 sequence is CSVERPDYNEQFF. The CDR3 DNA reads TGCAGCGTTGAGAGACCGGACTACAATGAGCAGTTCTTC.

V usage is TRBV5-6 and J usage is TRBJ1-4, with 8 nucleotides matching TRBD1. The J segment lost 8 bases and the V segment lost 2 bases, leaving 5 bases of the junction unmatched. CDR3 length: 14 residues. CDR1 is SGHDT and CDR2 is YYEEEE in the germline V gene. The CDR3: CASSLEDRGEKLFF. The CDR3 DNA reads as TGTGCCAGCAGCTTAGAAGACAGGGGAGAAAAACTGTTTTTT.

The chain recombines TRBV30 with TRBJ2-3, with D unresolved. V dropped 0 bases and J dropped 7 bases, with 5 bases sitting between them. Germline V gives CDR1 GTSNPN, CDR2 SVGIG (reference sequence). CDR3 length: 11 residues. CDR3 amino acids: CAWSVPHTQYF. CDR3 bases: TGTGCCTGGAGTGTACCACATACGCAGTATTTT. Full variable domain (rest looked up from reference TRBV30 and TRBJ2-3): SQTIHQWPATLVQPVGSPLSLECTVEGTSNPNLYWYRQAAGRGLQLLFYSVGIGQISSEVPQNLSASRPQDRQFILSSKKLLLSDSGFYLCAWSVPHTQYFGPGTRLTVL.

This sequence joins TRBV29-1 and TRBJ1-1; D is perhaps TRBD1 (6 bases). The CDR3 consists of 13 residues. The germline CDR1 and CDR2 sequences are SQVTM and ANQGSEA. V was trimmed by 7 bases and J by 2 bases, leaving 14 bases between them. CDR3 in amino acids: CSEAGQTNTEAFF. In DNA form, the CDR3 reads TGCAGCGAGGCGGGACAAACTAACACTGAAGCTTTCTTT.

The rearrangement joins TRBV29-1 to TRBJ1-2; no reliable D call. From germline, CDR1 is SQVTM and CDR2 ANQGSEA. The ends were cut back, 8 bases at V and 0 bases at J, with 13 bases in the middle. The CDR3 is 13 amino acids. In DNA form, the CDR3 reads TGCAGCACCCTGGACCGCGCTAACTATGGCTACACCTTC. Its protein is CSTLDRANYGYTF.

The gene calls are TRBV7-9 and TRBJ1-5; TRBD1 is a possible D gene (5 bases). Germline CDR1 is SEHNR and CDR2 is FQNEAQ (reference sequence). The CDR3 is made up of 14 amino acids. Deletions cut 4 bases from V and 7 bases from J, with 14 bases between. CDR3 region: CASSSQGPGQPQHF. The DNA of the CDR3 is TGTGCCAGCAGCTCCCAGGGCCCAGGGCAGCCCCAGCATTTT.

The chain uses TRBV28 and TRBJ2-2, with D unclear. Trimming shortened V by 6 bases and J by 1 base, and 12 bases separated the two germline ends. There are 15 residues in the CDR3. CDR1 and CDR2 (germline): MDHEN, SYDVKM. The CDR3 sequence: CASRLPVGNTGELFF. CDR3 coding DNA: TGTGCCAGCAGACTCCCGGTGGGGAACACCGGGGAGCTGTTTTTT. The whole variable domain, filled in from reference TRBV28 and TRBJ2-2, reads DVKVTQSSRYLVKRTGEKVFLECVQDMDHENMFWYRQDPGLGLRLIYFSYDVKMKEKGDIPEGYSVSREKKERFSLILESASTNQTSMYLCASRLPVGNTGELFFGEGSRLTVL.

The CDR3 reads CASSLEGSGGAGDTQYF. CDR3 bases: TGCGCCAGCAGCTTGGAGGGTAGCGGGGGGGCCGGGGATACGCAGTATTTT. This chain connects TRBV5-1 to TRBJ2-3, with 11 bases aligning to TRBD2. CDR1 and CDR2 (germline): SGHRS, YFSETQ. The ends lost 0 bases at V and 6 bases at J; junction bases unmatched: 9. The CDR3 length is 17 residues.

The rearrangement links TRBV2 to TRBJ2-7; D perhaps matches TRBD2 (5 bases). V was trimmed by 7 bases and J by 3 bases, leaving 22 bases between them. Germline V gene lookup returns CDR1 SNHLY and CDR2 FYNNEI. There are 16 residues in the CDR3. CDR3 in amino acids: CASILSRAGGDYEQYF. In DNA form, the CDR3 reads TGTGCCAGCATTTTATCGAGGGCCGGTGGCGACTACGAGCAGTACTTC.

The chain employs TRBV10-2 and TRBJ2-1; no reliable D call. Trimming shortened V by 11 bases and J by 3 bases, and 17 bases separated the two germline ends. Looked up from germline, CDR1 is WSHSY and CDR2 is SAAADI. The CDR3 totals 14 residues. The CDR3 coding sequence is TGCGCCCCCGGCGCGGTGTTCTGCTACAATGAGCAGTTCTTC. Translated, it gives CAPGAVFCYNEQFF.

This clone was recorded once. The V call is TRBV6-4, the J call TRBJ2-1, with D possibly called TRBD1 or TRBD2 (5 bases each). CDR1 is MRHNA, CDR2 SNTAGT, per germline. CDR3 length: 13 amino acids. Trimming stripped 6 bases from V and 6 bases from J, with 12 bases between. The CDR3 region is CASSDGAINEQFF. For the CDR3, the DNA is TGTGCCAGCAGCGACGGGGCCATCAATGAGCAGTTCTTC.

This chain joins TRBV11-2 and TRBJ1-4, with D unresolved. The CDR3 covers 15 residues. Germline V CDR1 and CDR2: SGHAT, FQNNGV. V lost 4 bases, J lost 8 bases, and 17 bases lay in between. CDR3 sequence (DNA): TGTGCCAGCAGCTCCTGGGGTAGGCGGGCCGAAAAACTGTTTTTT. Translating it yields CASSSWGRRAEKLFF.

This chain links TRBV10-1 with TRBJ2-1; perhaps TRBD1 as D (6 bases). Trimming removed 6 bases from V and 8 bases from J, with 11 bases in between. The CDR3 is made up of 12 amino acids. CDR1 WNHNN and CDR2 SYGVQD come from the germline V gene (reference sequence). DNA for the CDR3: TGCGCCAGCAGCCCCAGGGGCCATGAGCAGTTCTTC. Its translation is CASSPRGHEQFF.

CDR3 residues: CATSPREGLAGAWRAYNEQFF. The CDR3 bases are TGTGCCACCAGCCCTCGCGAGGGACTAGCGGGGGCCTGGAGGGCTTACAATGAGCAGTTCTTC. The chain carries TRBV15 and TRBJ2-1, with 14 bases fitting TRBD2. V trimming: 5 bases; J trimming: 4 bases; junction bases outside the gene matches: 19. CDR3 length: 21 amino acids. Per the germline V gene, CDR1 is LNHNV and CDR2 is YYDKDF (reference sequence).